Following are 27 T cell receptor beta chains from one sample sequenced in a study of blood T cell repertoires in COVID-19. The table came from immunoSEQ multiplex PCR; TCRdb's copy has only in-frame clones and leaves some out. This table holds some 99,000 clones, approximately 86% found once. What was sequenced was peripheral blood. These receptors were collected from a woman aged 60-75 years in a cohort sampled during active or convalescent COVID-19.

The rearrangement links TRBV5-1 to TRBJ2-3; 7 positions agree with TRBD2. Per the germline V gene, CDR1 is SGHRS and CDR2 is YFSETQ. Trimming cost V 2 bases and J 1 base; bases outside gene matches: 4. This CDR3 contains 15 residues. The CDR3 protein is CASSFREGRTDTQYF. As DNA, the CDR3 is TGCGCCAGCAGCTTTAGGGAGGGGCGCACAGATACGCAGTATTTT.

The genes are TRBV7-9 and TRBJ1-2, with D possibly TRBD1 on 5 matching bases. Germline loops: CDR1 SEHNR, CDR2 FQNEAQ (reference sequence). V lost 5 bases to trimming and J lost 9 bases, with 19 bases between them. This CDR3 spans 14 amino acids. The CDR3 loop is CASSAAIGGTRYTF. The CDR3 DNA sequence: TGTGCCAGCAGCGCCGCCATCGGGGGGACGCGCTACACCTTC.

The V call is TRBV30, the J call TRBJ1-6, with D tentatively TRBD1 (6 bases). The CDR3 runs 15 residues. Germline V gene lookup returns CDR1 GTSNPN and CDR2 SVGIG (reference sequence). V lost 1 base to trimming and J lost 7 bases, with 14 bases between them. CDR3 loop: CAWSGQASSNSPLHF. CDR3 DNA: TGTGCCTGGAGTGGACAGGCGAGTTCGAATTCACCCCTCCACTTT.

The V and J genes are TRBV7-9 and TRBJ1-2, with a tentative D call TRBD1 (6 bases). V was shortened by 4 bases and J by 3 bases, with 15 bases between the two germline ends. The germline V gene encodes CDR1 SEHNR and CDR2 FQNEAQ (reference sequence). The length of the CDR3 is 15 residues. The CDR3 spells CASSSGLPGDYGYTF. CDR3 DNA sequence: TGTGCCAGCAGCTCCGGGCTTCCAGGGGACTATGGCTACACCTTC.

This chain links TRBV19 with TRBJ2-2, with D perhaps TRBD1 (5 bases). The CDR3 has 14 amino acids. Per germline, CDR1 LNHDA and CDR2 SQIVND (reference sequence). V gave up 4 bases and J gave up 2 bases, with 8 bases separating them. The CDR3 nucleotides read TGTGCCAGTAGTAGTCAGGGCAACACCGGGGAGCTGTTTTTT. Its translation: CASSSQGNTGELFF.

This chain connects TRBV11-2 to TRBJ1-6, with D perhaps matching TRBD1 (6 bases). CDR3 size: 16 residues. The germline CDR1 and CDR2 sequences are SGHAT and FQNNGV. The V and J ends lost 5 bases and 7 bases respectively, with 18 bases between them. CDR3 sequence (DNA): TGTGCCAGCAGCCTCGTTAAGGGACACTTCAATTCACCCCTCCACTTT. The encoded protein is CASSLVKGHFNSPLHF.

The CDR3 DNA reads as TGTGCCAGCAGTGAGGACTACCCCTACGAGCAGTACTTC. Translated, it gives CASSEDYPYEQYF. The V gene is TRBV6-1, the J gene TRBJ2-7; weak D call: TRBD2 (6 bases). Germline V gives CDR1 MNHNS, CDR2 SASEGT. The CDR3 extends over 13 amino acids. V gave up 3 bases and J gave up 2 bases, with 8 bases separating them.

This rearrangement joins TRBV5-1 to TRBJ1-2; TRBD1 matches at 9 bases. Germline lookup yields CDR1 SGHRS and CDR2 YFSETQ. V lost 1 base, J lost 4 bases, and 8 bases stayed unmatched. The CDR3 is 16 residues long. CDR3 coding DNA: TGCGCCAGCAGCTTGCTCAACCCGGGACAGGGCTATGGCTACACCTTC. This sequence encodes CASSLLNPGQGYGYTF.

The chain employs TRBV28 and TRBJ2-1; weak D call: TRBD2 (7 bases). The V gene's germline CDR1 is MDHEN and CDR2 SYDVKM. Trimming removed 7 bases from V and 8 bases from J, with 12 bases in between. The CDR3 totals 12 residues. CDR3 in amino acids: CASKEGGHEQFF. Written as DNA, the CDR3 is TGTGCCAGCAAGGAGGGGGGGCATGAGCAGTTCTTC. The complete variable domain, with remaining parts taken from reference TRBV28 and TRBJ2-1, reads DVKVTQSSRYLVKRTGEKVFLECVQDMDHENMFWYRQDPGLGLRLIYFSYDVKMKEKGDIPEGYSVSREKKERFSLILESASTNQTSMYLCASKEGGHEQFFGPGTRLTVL.

The V call is TRBV9, the J call TRBJ1-1, with D tentatively TRBD1 (6 bases). The CDR3 totals 15 residues. The V and J ends lost 4 bases and 1 base respectively, with 14 bases between them. Per the germline V gene, CDR1 is SGDLS and CDR2 is YYNGEE. CDR3 protein: CASSPTGRGNTEAFF. The CDR3 DNA reads TGTGCCAGCAGCCCGACGGGCAGGGGGAACACTGAAGCTTTCTTT.

V gene TRBV28 combines with J gene TRBJ2-1; 11 positions agree with TRBD1. The germline V gene has CDR1 MDHEN and CDR2 SYDVKM. There are 15 residues in the CDR3. V lost 5 bases and J lost 5; bases outside the gene matches: 5. The CDR3 reads CASSTPGQGDNEQFF. CDR3 DNA: TGTGCCAGCAGTACCCCGGGACAGGGGGACAATGAGCAGTTCTTC.

The J gene is TRBJ2-3, the V gene TRBV29-1, with 8 nucleotides matching TRBD2. The CDR3 loop spans 12 amino acids. V lost 3 bases to trimming and J lost 12 bases; unmatched junction nucleotides: 8. Germline loops: CDR1 SQVTM, CDR2 ANQGSEA. CDR3 region: CSVDGGGDSQYF. Here the CDR3 DNA reads TGCAGCGTTGACGGGGGGGGCGACTCTCAGTATTTT.

Points on this clone: Its ends do not fully match the called genes, so a read error is possible. V and J are TRBV27 and TRBJ2-1, with D perhaps matching TRBD1 (5 bases). The CDR3 contains 17 residues. Germline V gene data show CDR1 as MNHEY and CDR2 as SMNVEV (reference sequence). This CDR3 is CASSPARTRSSYNERFF. Here the CDR3 DNA reads TGTGCCAGCAGCCCAGCCCGGACAAGGAGCTCCTACAATGAGCGGTTCTTC.

This clone was seen just once. The chain combines TRBV5-6 with TRBJ1-4; D perhaps matches TRBD1 (6 bases). V was clipped by 4 bases and J by 8 bases, with 21 bases between them. Germline V gene data show CDR1 as SGHDT and CDR2 as YYEEEE. This CDR3 contains 16 residues. DNA for the CDR3: TGTGCCAGCAGCCTATTTTTGCAGGGGAAGGGAGAAAAACTGTTTTTT. Protein product: CASSLFLQGKGEKLFF.

V usage is TRBV3-1 (or the pseudogene TRBV3-2) and J usage is TRBJ1-6; D gene ambiguous. This CDR3 contains 15 residues. Trimming pared 2 bases from V and 4 bases from J, leaving 9 bases between. Germline V gene sequence: CDR1 LGHDT, CDR2 YNNKEL (reference sequence). CDR3 bases: TGTGCCAGCAGCCAACAACAGTCTTATAATTCACCCCTCCACTTT. Its translation: CASSQQQSYNSPLHF.

The rearrangement joins TRBV30 to TRBJ2-7; 8 bases map to TRBD2. Germline loops: CDR1 GTSNPN, CDR2 SVGIG (reference sequence). V trimming: 0 bases; J trimming: 3 bases; junction bases outside the gene matches: 4. CDR3 length: 14 amino acids. The CDR3 reads CAWSVGRGVYEQYF. As DNA, the CDR3 is TGTGCCTGGAGTGTTGGGCGGGGGGTCTACGAGCAGTACTTC. Full variable domain (missing parts from reference TRBV30 and TRBJ2-7): SQTIHQWPATLVQPVGSPLSLECTVEGTSNPNLYWYRQAAGRGLQLLFYSVGIGQISSEVPQNLSASRPQDRQFILSSKKLLLSDSGFYLCAWSVGRGVYEQYFGPGTRLTVT.

A single count supports this clone. The chain employs TRBV27 and TRBJ2-3, with 8 bases that match TRBD2. Trimming at V came to 2 bases and at J to 10 bases, leaving 5 bases not matched to a gene. Per germline, CDR1 MNHEY and CDR2 SMNVEV (reference sequence). This CDR3 comprises 13 residues. The CDR3: CASSLGELAAQYF. CDR3 in DNA: TGTGCCAGCAGTTTAGGGGAACTAGCGGCGCAGTATTTT.

The chain uses TRBV3-1 (or the pseudogene TRBV3-2) and TRBJ1-1; the match to TRBD1 covers 12 bases. The CDR3 extends over 16 amino acids. The ends lost 0 bases at V and 8 bases at J; junction bases unmatched: 7. Germline values: CDR1 LGHDT, CDR2 YNNKEL (reference sequence). The CDR3: CASSQDPGQGASEAFF. CDR3 DNA: TGTGCCAGCAGCCAAGATCCGGGACAGGGGGCATCAGAAGCTTTCTTT.

This clone was recorded only once. DNA of the CDR3: TGTGCCAGCAGCCTGGGACAGGGTGGAAGGCTGCCCCAGCATTTT. Amino acid sequence: CASSLGQGGRLPQHF. The chain couples TRBV7-8 to TRBJ1-5, with 9 bases fitting TRBD1. Germline V gene data show CDR1 as SGHVS and CDR2 as FQNEAQ. This CDR3 spans 15 amino acids. V was pared by 5 bases and J by 9 bases, with 11 bases of the junction left unmatched.

The chain joins TRBV14 to TRBJ1-1; possible D gene TRBD1, 5 bases. V gave up 3 bases and J gave up 4 bases, with 15 bases separating them. Germline V gene data show CDR1 as SGHDN and CDR2 as FVKESK. CDR3 length: 15 residues. CDR3 amino acids: CASSQTSGRGTEAFF. The CDR3 DNA reads as TGTGCCAGCAGCCAGACCTCGGGTAGGGGCACTGAAGCTTTCTTT.

V usage is TRBV25-1 and J usage is TRBJ1-2; 8 bases agree with TRBD1. Germline values: CDR1 MGHDK, CDR2 SYGVNS. V gave up 1 base and J gave up 6 bases; unmatched junction bases: 7. The CDR3 has 15 residues. The CDR3 here is CASSESRAGGHGYTF. CDR3 sequence (DNA): TGTGCCAGCAGTGAATCAAGGGCAGGGGGCCATGGCTACACCTTC.

The genes are TRBV6-5 and TRBJ2-7; 8 bases align to TRBD1. V shed 4 bases and J 7 bases; nucleotides not matched to a gene: 9. The CDR3 runs to 14 residues. Germline V CDR1 and CDR2: MNHEY, SVGAGI. In nucleotides, the CDR3 is TGTGCCAGCAGTTTGGTCAGGGGGCCTCGGGAGCAGTACTTC. It is translated as CASSLVRGPREQYF.

This rearrangement joins TRBV3-1 (or the pseudogene TRBV3-2) to TRBJ2-4; 8 nucleotides agree with TRBD2. Germline V CDR1 and CDR2: LGHDT, YNNKEL (reference sequence). The CDR3 totals 16 residues. V was clipped by 4 bases and J by 7 bases; unmatched bases: 12. CDR3: CASSLGPGGRNNIQYF. The CDR3 nucleotides read TGTGCCAGCAGCCTCGGCCCGGGGGGGAGAAATAACATTCAGTACTTC.

This chain uses TRBV7-2 with TRBJ1-1, with D unclear. V shed 6 bases and J shed 1 base, with 18 bases lying between them. CDR3 size: 16 residues. Germline CDR1 and CDR2: SGHTA and FQGNSA. This CDR3 is CASRPSAGRRNTEAFF. CDR3 coding DNA: TGTGCCAGCAGACCCTCGGCGGGCAGGAGGAACACTGAAGCTTTCTTT.

The chain uses TRBV11-2 and TRBJ2-4; weak D call: TRBD2 (5 bases). Trimming removed 9 bases from V and 6 bases from J, with 18 bases in between. The V gene's germline CDR1 is SGHAT and CDR2 FQNNGV. The length of the CDR3 is 14 residues. This chain's CDR3 is CASEAVGIPNIQYF. The CDR3 region has the DNA TGTGCCAGTGAAGCGGTTGGGATCCCAAACATTCAGTACTTC.

The chain is built from TRBV3-1 (or the pseudogene TRBV3-2) and TRBJ2-3, with TRBD2 matching 9 bases. Germline-derived CDR1 and CDR2 are LGHDT and YNNKEL (reference sequence). Losses at the gene ends were 1 base for V and 5 bases for J; bases not matched to a gene: 1. The CDR3 length is 14 residues. CDR3 in DNA: TGTGCCAGCAGCCAAGGACTAGCGGTAGATACGCAGTATTTT. Protein sequence: CASSQGLAVDTQYF.

This clone came up a few times. J is TRBJ1-2 and V is TRBV6-5, with D perhaps TRBD1 (6 bases). CDR1 and CDR2 (germline): MNHEY, SVGAGI. This CDR3 is built from 15 residues. The V end was cut by 4 bases, the J end by 6 bases, with 18 bases between. CDR3 coding DNA: TGTGCCAGCAGTTCCTTGGGCAGGGGATATAATGGCTACACCTTC. Its protein product is CASSSLGRGYNGYTF.